What follows are 32 T cell receptor beta chains derived from one specimen sequenced in a study of T cell changes during pregnancy in multiple sclerosis. The table came from immunoSEQ multiplex PCR; TCRdb's copy has only in-frame clones and leaves some out. The sample holds 29,000 or so clones, about nine tenths seen once. Material: CD8+ T cells from peripheral blood mononuclear cells, obtained in the second trimester of pregnancy. The receptor set was obtained from a female donor with multiple sclerosis, enrolled in a pregnancy study.

This clone was observed a single time. DNA for the CDR3: TGTGCCAGCAGCTCCAACCAGAGGGTAGCATCAGAGACCCAGTACTTC. This gives the protein CASSSNQRVASETQYF. The chain recombines TRBV7-9 with TRBJ2-5; D perhaps matches TRBD2 (5 bases). The CDR3 totals 16 residues. Germline lookup yields CDR1 SEHNR and CDR2 FQNEAQ (reference sequence). V was clipped by 4 bases and J by 4 bases, with 19 bases between them.

J is TRBJ1-6 and V is TRBV27; D is ambiguous. Germline V gives CDR1 MNHEY, CDR2 SMNVEV (reference sequence). The CDR3 has 14 amino acids. Deletions cut 6 bases from V and 0 bases from J, with 6 bases between. The CDR3 DNA reads as TGTGCCAGCAGGGTGAGCTCCTATAATTCACCCCTCCACTTT. Translated, it gives CASRVSSYNSPLHF.

The J gene is TRBJ2-7, the V gene TRBV29-1; the D gene is possibly TRBD1 (6 bases). The CDR3 covers 12 residues. The V gene's germline CDR1 is SQVTM and CDR2 ANQGSEA. V was cut by 5 bases and J by 6 bases, with 14 bases left in between. The CDR3 DNA reads as TGCAGCGTTCCGAATCGAGGGGGCGAGCAGTACTTC. It encodes CSVPNRGGEQYF.

This chain uses TRBV28 with TRBJ1-4; D is possibly TRBD1 (6 bases). The CDR3 extends over 16 amino acids. The germline gives CDR1 MDHEN, CDR2 SYDVKM. V was clipped by 2 bases and J by 5 bases, with 15 bases between them. This chain's CDR3 is CASSLKGETGNEKLFF. The CDR3 DNA is TGTGCCAGCAGTTTAAAGGGGGAGACGGGCAATGAAAAACTGTTTTTT.

The J gene is TRBJ2-5, the V gene TRBV2, with TRBD1 as a possible D gene (5 bases). The CDR3 is 16 amino acids. Germline-derived CDR1 and CDR2 are SNHLY and FYNNEI. V lost 6 bases and J 2 bases, leaving 19 bases between the germline ends. CDR3 amino acids: CASRIFRVNPQETQYF. In DNA form, the CDR3 reads TGTGCCAGCAGAATATTCAGGGTAAATCCGCAAGAGACCCAGTACTTC.

This sequence joins TRBV28 and TRBJ2-2; 7 bases match TRBD1. Trimming took 5 bases from V and 3 from J; bases not matched to a gene: 9. The CDR3 consists of 16 residues. Germline V gene lookup returns CDR1 MDHEN and CDR2 SYDVKM. The CDR3 sequence is CASSLPPDRDTGELFF. The CDR3, as DNA: TGTGCCAGCAGTCTCCCCCCTGACAGGGACACCGGGGAGCTGTTTTTT.

This chain links TRBV27 with TRBJ2-1; maybe TRBD2 (5 bases). The V gene lost 5 bases and the J gene lost 3 bases, with 11 bases spanning the gap. Germline V gene lookup returns CDR1 MNHEY and CDR2 SMNVEV (reference sequence). CDR3 size: 14 residues. The CDR3 DNA sequence: TGTGCCAGCAGTATGACTACTTTCTACAATGAGCAGTTCTTC. Translation: CASSMTTFYNEQFF.

The genes are TRBV11-2 and TRBJ2-2, with 8 positions matching TRBD2. V was pared by 1 base and J by 5 bases, with 3 bases of the junction left unmatched. The germline CDR1 and CDR2 sequences are SGHAT and FQNNGV. The CDR3 spans 15 residues. The CDR3 protein is CASSLGTSLTGELFF. CDR3 sequence (DNA): TGTGCCAGCAGCTTAGGGACTAGCCTTACCGGGGAGCTGTTTTTT.

This clone was observed a few times. In nucleotides, the CDR3 is TGTGCCAGCGGACCCGGGGGCAGGGGGACTGAAGCTTTCTTT. It encodes CASGPGGRGTEAFF. J is TRBJ1-1 and V is TRBV27; 7 nucleotides align to TRBD1. Looked up from germline, CDR1 is MNHEY and CDR2 is SMNVEV (reference sequence). The ends lost 8 bases at V and 5 bases at J; junction bases unmatched: 11. This CDR3 has 14 amino acids.

The genes are TRBV30 and TRBJ1-1; no clear D gene. The V end lost 0 bases, the J end lost 5 bases, and 10 bases lay between the germline ends. This CDR3 is 13 amino acids long. Germline lookup yields CDR1 GTSNPN and CDR2 SVGIG (reference sequence). CDR3: CAWSVGQLTEAFF. DNA for the CDR3: TGTGCCTGGAGTGTTGGTCAGTTAACTGAAGCTTTCTTT. The full variable domain, with the rest looked up from reference TRBV30 and TRBJ1-1, is SQTIHQWPATLVQPVGSPLSLECTVEGTSNPNLYWYRQAAGRGLQLLFYSVGIGQISSEVPQNLSASRPQDRQFILSSKKLLLSDSGFYLCAWSVGQLTEAFFGQGTRLTVV.

This chain links TRBV27 with TRBJ1-2, with TRBD1 matching 8 bases. CDR3 length: 14 residues. The V and J ends lost 4 bases and 10 bases, in that order; junction bases with no gene match: 11. The germline V gene has CDR1 MNHEY and CDR2 SMNVEV (reference sequence). CDR3 amino acids: CASSSQTGAIDYTF. CDR3 nucleotides: TGTGCCAGCAGTTCCCAGACAGGGGCAATAGACTACACCTTC.

CDR3 DNA sequence: TGTGCCAGCAGTTATAGCGAGAGCTCCTACGAGCAGTACTTC. The encoded protein is CASSYSESSYEQYF. The chain couples TRBV6-5 to TRBJ2-7; TRBD2 is a possible D gene (5 bases). Germline V lookup: CDR1 MNHEY, CDR2 SVGAGI. This CDR3 spans 14 amino acids. V gave up 3 bases and J gave up 0 bases, with 9 bases separating them.

The chain carries TRBV30 and TRBJ2-7; D is perhaps TRBD2 (6 bases). CDR3 size: 12 residues. V dropped 4 bases and J dropped 6 bases, with 13 bases sitting between them. CDR1 and CDR2 from the germline V gene are GTSNPN and SVGIG (reference sequence). The CDR3 is CAWNGGAGEQYF. Written as DNA, the CDR3 is TGTGCCTGGAACGGAGGGGCTGGCGAGCAGTACTTC.

The chain carries TRBV4-3 and TRBJ1-5; possibly TRBD1 for D (6 bases). V lost 4 bases and J lost 4, with 14 bases in between. Per germline, CDR1 LGHNA and CDR2 YSLEER. The CDR3 sequence is 15 residues long. The CDR3 DNA reads TGCGCCAGCAGCCGAACTTCCGGGACAAATCAGCCCCAGCATTTT. Protein sequence: CASSRTSGTNQPQHF.

In this sample, this clone turned up a few times. The chain couples TRBV9 to TRBJ2-7, with 8 bases that match TRBD1. With V trimmed by 1 base and J by 4 bases, 7 bases remained unmatched. This CDR3 comprises 15 residues. Per the germline V gene, CDR1 is SGDLS and CDR2 is YYNGEE. CDR3 coding DNA: TGTGCCAGCAGCGTAAACGCAGGGGGCTCTTACGAGCAGTACTTC. Amino acid sequence: CASSVNAGGSYEQYF.

The gene calls are TRBV9 and TRBJ2-2, with D maybe TRBD1 (6 bases). The CDR3 runs to 15 residues. Germline values: CDR1 SGDLS, CDR2 YYNGEE. V lost 4 bases to trimming and J lost 0 bases, with 10 bases between them. In nucleotides, the CDR3 is TGTGCCAGCAGCACAGGGACGACGAACACCGGGGAGCTGTTTTTT. Protein sequence: CASSTGTTNTGELFF. Supplemented by reference TRBV9 and TRBJ2-2, the full variable domain reads DSGVTQTPKHLITATGQRVTLRCSPRSGDLSVYWYQQSLDQGLQFLIQYYNGEERAKGNILERFSAQQFPDLHSELNLSSLELGDSALYFCASSTGTTNTGELFFGEGSRLTVL.

The chain combines TRBV7-8 with TRBJ2-2; D perhaps matches TRBD2 (5 bases). Trimming took off 5 bases at V and 0 bases at J, with 13 bases between the two ends. The CDR3 consists of 16 residues. Per the germline V gene, CDR1 is SGHVS and CDR2 is FQNEAQ. This CDR3 is CASSAVRESNTGELFF. In DNA, the CDR3 is TGTGCCAGCAGCGCGGTTCGGGAATCGAACACCGGGGAGCTGTTTTTT.

V gene TRBV12-5 combines with J gene TRBJ1-6; 9 bases agree with TRBD1. Per the germline V gene, CDR1 is LGHNT and CDR2 is FRNRAP. Germline trimming cut 5 bases from V and 5 bases from J; bases unmatched to any gene: 16. The length of the CDR3 is 19 residues. CDR3 sequence reads: CASGSRDREEVSHNSPLHF. The CDR3 bases are TGTGCTAGTGGTAGTCGGGACAGGGAAGAAGTAAGTCATAATTCACCCCTCCACTTT.

This clone has just one count. The chain links TRBV9 to TRBJ2-7; 12 nucleotides match TRBD1. V shed 4 bases, J shed 5 bases, and the junction held 7 bases outside the gene matches. Per the germline V gene, CDR1 is SGDLS and CDR2 is YYNGEE. The CDR3 spans 15 residues. CDR3 amino acids: CASSPRDRGRDEQYF. The CDR3 nucleotides are TGTGCCAGCAGCCCCCGGGACAGGGGGCGCGACGAGCAGTACTTC.

This chain connects TRBV5-1 to TRBJ2-2; 8 nucleotides match TRBD1. The CDR3 totals 15 residues. Germline assignment: CDR1 SGHRS and CDR2 YFSETQ. Losses at the gene ends were 0 bases for V and 3 bases for J; bases not matched to a gene: 1. The CDR3, as DNA: TGCGCCAGCAGCTTGGACAGGGGGTACACCGGGGAGCTGTTTTTT. Its protein is CASSLDRGYTGELFF.

CDR3 sequence reads: CASSTGGPGALMNTEAFF. The CDR3, as DNA: TGTGCCAGTAGTACAGGGGGCCCAGGGGCCCTTATGAACACTGAAGCTTTCTTT. V gene TRBV19 combines with J gene TRBJ1-1, with 8 bases that match TRBD1. There are 18 residues in the CDR3. Germline lookup yields CDR1 LNHDA and CDR2 SQIVND (reference sequence). V dropped 4 bases and J dropped 0; count of bases not matched to a gene: 13.

This clone was detected a few times. Written as DNA, the CDR3 is TGTGCCAGTAGTCAACGCGGGGCCGATGAGCAGTTCTTC. Its translation is CASSQRGADEQFF. The rearrangement uses TRBV19 and TRBJ2-1; TRBD2 is a possible D gene (6 bases). Per the germline V gene, CDR1 is LNHDA and CDR2 is SQIVND (reference sequence). The CDR3 contains 13 residues. Trimming stripped 5 bases from V and 8 bases from J, with 13 bases between.

The rearrangement uses TRBV27 and TRBJ2-1; 8 bases match TRBD2. The CDR3 has 14 residues. J was trimmed by 9 bases and V by 5 bases; bases with no gene match: 9. Germline V CDR1 and CDR2: MNHEY, SMNVEV (reference sequence). The CDR3 loop reads CASSGGTRGIEQFF. The CDR3 DNA reads TGTGCCAGCAGTGGGGGGACTAGAGGGATTGAGCAGTTCTTC.

The J gene is TRBJ2-7, the V gene TRBV9; 10 bases are a match to TRBD1. The CDR3 consists of 14 residues. Trimming removed 0 bases from V and 4 bases from J; junction bases left unmatched: 1. Germline V gene data show CDR1 as SGDLS and CDR2 as YYNGEE. The CDR3 bases are TGTGCCAGCAGCGTAGGACAGGGGGCTTACGAGCAGTACTTC. Translating it yields CASSVGQGAYEQYF. Using reference TRBV9 and TRBJ2-7 for the parts outside the CDR3, the full variable domain is DSGVTQTPKHLITATGQRVTLRCSPRSGDLSVYWYQQSLDQGLQFLIQYYNGEERAKGNILERFSAQQFPDLHSELNLSSLELGDSALYFCASSVGQGAYEQYFGPGTRLTVT.

The rearrangement links TRBV5-4 to TRBJ2-1; D possibly corresponds to TRBD1 (6 bases). Trimming pared 2 bases from V and 9 bases from J, leaving 15 bases between. The CDR3 extends over 14 amino acids. In germline, CDR1 is SGHNT, CDR2 YYREEE (reference sequence). The DNA for the CDR3 is TGTGCCAGCAGCTTTCGAGGGGGACCACCTGAGCAGTTCTTC. It codes for CASSFRGGPPEQFF.

CDR3: CASSQDARDYQPQHF. DNA for the CDR3: TGCGCCAGCAGCCAAGACGCACGGGATTATCAGCCCCAGCATTTT. The chain carries TRBV4-3 and TRBJ1-5; D ambiguous. Germline CDR1 LGHNA, CDR2 YSLEER. CDR3 size: 15 residues. The ends were cut back, 0 bases at V and 5 bases at J, with 11 bases in the middle.

The rearrangement joins TRBV28 to TRBJ2-7; D unresolved. The CDR3 has 14 residues. Trimming stripped 2 bases from V and 0 bases from J, with 8 bases between. The V gene's germline CDR1 is MDHEN and CDR2 SYDVKM. CDR3 sequence: CASSLTESSYEQYF. In DNA, the CDR3 is TGTGCCAGCAGTTTAACAGAAAGCTCCTACGAGCAGTACTTC. The full variable domain, with the rest looked up from reference TRBV28 and TRBJ2-7, is DVKVTQSSRYLVKRTGEKVFLECVQDMDHENMFWYRQDPGLGLRLIYFSYDVKMKEKGDIPEGYSVSREKKERFSLILESASTNQTSMYLCASSLTESSYEQYFGPGTRLTVT.

This sequence joins TRBV4-3 and TRBJ2-1; D remains ambiguous. Trimming pared 0 bases from V and 1 base from J, leaving 16 bases between. The CDR3 is 18 amino acids. In germline, CDR1 is LGHNA, CDR2 YSLEER. CDR3 in amino acids: CASSQELPGSESYNEQFF. The CDR3 DNA follows: TGCGCCAGCAGCCAAGAACTGCCAGGTAGTGAGTCCTACAATGAGCAGTTCTTC.

The V call is TRBV7-6, the J call TRBJ2-2; 9 positions match TRBD2. Germline loops: CDR1 SGHVS, CDR2 FNYEAQ. Trimming at V came to 5 bases and at J to 4 bases, leaving 11 bases not matched to a gene. The CDR3 is 17 amino acids. The CDR3 here is CASSPPTSGASTGELFF. The CDR3 nucleotides are TGTGCCAGCAGCCCCCCGACTAGCGGTGCGAGCACCGGGGAGCTGTTTTTT. The entire variable domain, with the rest obtained from reference TRBV7-6 and TRBJ2-2, is as follows: GAGVSQSPRYKVTKRGQDVALRCDPISGHVSLYWYRQALGQGPEFLTYFNYEAQQDKSGLPNDRFSAERPEGSISTLTIQRTEQRDSAMYRCASSPPTSGASTGELFFGEGSRLTVL.

The chain joins TRBV27 to TRBJ2-3, with D possibly matching TRBD1 (6 bases). V shed 5 bases and J shed 2 bases, with 11 bases lying between them. CDR1 and CDR2 from the germline V gene are MNHEY and SMNVEV (reference sequence). This CDR3 is built from 14 residues. The CDR3 nucleotides are TGTGCCAGCAGTGCCGGGACAAACACAGATACGCAGTATTTT. Its protein product is CASSAGTNTDTQYF.

The J gene is TRBJ2-3, the V gene TRBV5-6; a possible D gene is TRBD1 (6 bases). This CDR3 spans 16 amino acids. The germline CDR1 and CDR2 sequences are SGHDT and YYEEEE. Deletions cut 4 bases from V and 3 bases from J, with 18 bases between. CDR3 nucleotides: TGTGCCAGCAGCCCGGAGGCCAGGGGCGGGACAGATACGCAGTATTTT. Translating gives CASSPEARGGTDTQYF.

V usage is TRBV12-5 and J usage is TRBJ2-3, with TRBD2 identical over 7 bases. V lost 7 bases, J lost 6 bases, and 4 bases stayed unmatched. This CDR3 is built from 12 residues. The germline V gene has CDR1 LGHNT and CDR2 FRNRAP. The CDR3 sequence is CASAGGDDTQYF. The CDR3 DNA reads as TGTGCTAGTGCGGGGGGTGACGATACGCAGTATTTT.